The 13 T cell receptor beta chains listed next were all sequenced from one sample in a study of shared clonotypes between healthy human individuals. Here immunoSEQ multiplex PCR was the method, and the copy in TCRdb shows in-frame clones only, minus some. The data show around 550,000 clones, around 95% seen once. The naive CD8 population came from CD45RO-negative cells selected for CCR7, without terminally differentiated effector memory CD45RA+ cells. Sequences were obtained from naive CD8+ T cells sorted from blood. The receptors were sampled from a woman in her twenties or thirties in good health.

The rearrangement joins TRBV4-1 to TRBJ2-1; TRBD1 aligns across 8 bases. Germline V gene sequence: CDR1 MGHRA, CDR2 YSYEKL. The length of the CDR3 is 16 residues. The trim removed 4 bases at V and 8 bases at J, leaving 13 bases unmatched. The CDR3 is CASSPELGQEGDEQFF. The CDR3 bases are TGCGCCAGCAGCCCCGAACTGGGACAGGAGGGGGATGAGCAGTTCTTC.

The chain has TRBV4-2 and TRBJ2-5; D remains ambiguous. The CDR3 contains 13 residues. Germline V gene sequence: CDR1 LGHNA, CDR2 YNFKEQ. The V end lost 0 bases, the J end lost 5 bases, and 7 bases lay between the germline ends. The CDR3 nucleotides read TGTGCCAGCAGCCAAGATGCCGGTGAGACCCAGTACTTC. It yields the protein CASSQDAGETQYF.

The rearrangement uses TRBV19 and TRBJ2-1, with 9 nucleotides matching TRBD2. J lost 9 bases, V lost 2 bases, and 5 bases had no gene match. Germline V gives CDR1 LNHDA, CDR2 SQIVND (reference sequence). The CDR3 has 14 residues. DNA for the CDR3: TGTGCCAGTAGTATACTAGCGGGAAAGGGTGAGCAGTTCTTC. This codes for CASSILAGKGEQFF.

This clone was detected once. V is TRBV9 and J is TRBJ2-3; TRBD1 matches 7 bases. The CDR3 totals 19 residues. From germline, CDR1 is SGDLS and CDR2 YYNGEE. V lost 2 bases to trimming and J lost 0 bases; unmatched junction nucleotides: 15. In nucleotides, the CDR3 is TGTGCCAGCAGCGTTCACCACGACAGGGCGAGATCTAGCACAGATACGCAGTATTTT. It yields the protein CASSVHHDRARSSTDTQYF.

V gene TRBV5-1 combines with J gene TRBJ2-2, with D perhaps being TRBD1 or TRBD2 (6 bases each). This CDR3 comprises 16 residues. Trimming took 0 bases from V and 2 from J, leaving 11 bases between them. Germline V gene lookup returns CDR1 SGHRS and CDR2 YFSETQ. CDR3 sequence (DNA): TGCGCCAGCAGCTTGGGACTAGGGGGAAACACCGGGGAGCTGTTTTTT. This encodes CASSLGLGGNTGELFF.

This chain links TRBV7-9 with TRBJ1-2; D may be TRBD1 (6 bases). The V and J ends lost 1 base and 6 bases respectively, with 9 bases between them. The CDR3 runs 13 residues. The V gene's germline CDR1 is SEHNR and CDR2 FQNEAQ (reference sequence). CDR3 in DNA: TGTGCCAGCAGCTTAGGGGCAGGGGATGGCTACACCTTC. Its translation is CASSLGAGDGYTF.

The chain employs TRBV9 and TRBJ2-1; a weak D match, TRBD1 (5 bases). The CDR3 is 15 residues long. The germline gives CDR1 SGDLS, CDR2 YYNGEE. V shed 4 bases and J shed 1 base, with 12 bases lying between them. The CDR3 sequence is CASSIGHLSYNEQFF. CDR3 nucleotide sequence: TGTGCCAGCAGCATCGGACACCTATCCTACAATGAGCAGTTCTTC.

V and J are TRBV5-8 and TRBJ1-1; D remains unclear. The CDR3 runs 17 residues. The germline CDR1 and CDR2 sequences are SGHTS and YDEGEE. V was pared by 0 bases and J by 1 base, with 16 bases between. The CDR3 sequence: CASSLGRGAARNTEAFF. The CDR3 DNA reads TGTGCCAGCAGCTTGGGACGGGGTGCGGCTAGGAACACTGAAGCTTTCTTT.

Notes on this clone: Other DNA sequences in this sample translate to the same CDR3. The chain recombines TRBV28 with TRBJ2-7, with a weak D call TRBD1 (5 bases). CDR3 length equals 12 residues. Trimming shortened V by 4 bases and J by 3 bases, and 7 bases separated the two germline ends. The germline V gene has CDR1 MDHEN and CDR2 SYDVKM. In nucleotides, the CDR3 is TGTGCCAGCAGTTCTGACAGCTACGAGCAGTACTTC. Its protein product is CASSSDSYEQYF. The complete variable domain, with remaining parts taken from reference TRBV28 and TRBJ2-7, reads DVKVTQSSRYLVKRTGEKVFLECVQDMDHENMFWYRQDPGLGLRLIYFSYDVKMKEKGDIPEGYSVSREKKERFSLILESASTNQTSMYLCASSSDSYEQYFGPGTRLTVT.

This clone was observed a handful of times. The rearrangement joins TRBV28 to TRBJ1-2, with D maybe TRBD1 (5 bases). The germline V gene has CDR1 MDHEN and CDR2 SYDVKM. With 7 bases removed from V and 4 bases from J, the gap between germline ends came to 19 bases. This CDR3 comprises 15 residues. CDR3 residues: CASTMGQGGGYGYTF. In nucleotides, the CDR3 is TGTGCCAGCACCATGGGCCAGGGTGGCGGCTATGGCTACACCTTC.

This rearrangement joins TRBV11-2 to TRBJ1-2; possibly TRBD1 for D (5 bases). The CDR3 runs 16 residues. CDR1 and CDR2 (germline): SGHAT, FQNNGV. V was pared by 0 bases and J by 4 bases, with 15 bases between. CDR3 protein: CASSLDLPGSTYGYTF. CDR3 bases: TGTGCCAGCAGCTTAGATTTACCAGGGAGTACCTATGGCTACACCTTC. The full variable domain, rest sourced from reference TRBV11-2 and TRBJ1-2, is EAGVAQSPRYKIIEKRQSVAFWCNPISGHATLYWYQQILGQGPKLLIQFQNNGVVDDSQLPKDRFSAERLKGVDSTLKIQPAKLEDSAVYLCASSLDLPGSTYGYTFGSGTRLTVV.

This chain links TRBV27 with TRBJ2-7; a possible D gene is TRBD1 (6 bases). This CDR3 is built from 15 residues. Between the trimmed V and J ends, which lost 5 bases and 2 bases, there was a span of 16 bases. Germline CDR1 reads MNHEY; CDR2 reads SMNVEV (reference sequence). The DNA of the CDR3 is TGTGCCAGCAGTCTCATCGGGACACCAACCTACGAGCAGTACTTC. Translating gives CASSLIGTPTYEQYF.

The chain has TRBV7-8 and TRBJ2-7; TRBD2 matches 8 bases. Trimming at V came to 7 bases and at J to 2 bases, leaving 7 bases not matched to a gene. The CDR3 is made up of 14 amino acids. Germline loops: CDR1 SGHVS, CDR2 FQNEAQ. In DNA, the CDR3 is TGTGCCAGCAACACGGGGGGGCGAACCTACGAGCAGTACTTC. It yields the protein CASNTGGRTYEQYF.